This note documents a single TCR beta chain sequence. The record originates from a study of control samples from healthy donors and cancer patients. The CDR3 is 14 residues long. Germline V gene data show CDR1 as KGHDR and CDR2 as SFDVKD. The J segment lost 5 bases and the V segment lost 3 bases, leaving 0 bases of the junction unmatched. Sequencing used immunoSEQ multiplex PCR; TCRdb keeps in-frame clones, though not all of them. This table has about 150,000 clones, approximately 91% appearing once. This clonotype originated in a man younger than 40 in good health. This rearrangement joins TRBV24-1 to TRBJ1-5; 10 bases fit TRBD1. The sequenced sample was blood. CDR3 sequence (DNA): TGTGCCACCAGTGATGACAGGGGGCATCAGCCCCAGCATTTT. Encoded protein: CATSDDRGHQPQHF.